This TCR beta chain was captured in a study of beta chain features in type 1 diabetes. The ends lost 10 bases at V and 4 bases at J; junction bases unmatched: 12. The germline V gene encodes CDR1 LNHDA and CDR2 SQIVND (reference sequence). The CDR3 extends over 14 amino acids. Since all of the isolated RNA was reverse transcribed, expressed TCRB transcripts were what got sequenced. Clones were read by immunoSEQ multiplex PCR, and TCRdb kept only the in-frame ones, dropping some. The sample carries approximately 60,000 clones, over 50% recorded once. Findings and limits, study-wide: Type 1 diabetes patients showed a moderate but significant shortening of TCRB CDR3s in all four CD4+ subsets.

This clone came up a few times. No antigen is known for it. The sample consisted of Tregs from blood. This sequence joins TRBV19 and TRBJ1-2; 7 bases match TRBD1. The receptor's source is a woman younger than 35 in good health. The CDR3 protein is CATSRRGQLYGYTF. The CDR3, as DNA: TGTGCCACCTCCCGTAGGGGACAGCTCTATGGCTACACCTTC.